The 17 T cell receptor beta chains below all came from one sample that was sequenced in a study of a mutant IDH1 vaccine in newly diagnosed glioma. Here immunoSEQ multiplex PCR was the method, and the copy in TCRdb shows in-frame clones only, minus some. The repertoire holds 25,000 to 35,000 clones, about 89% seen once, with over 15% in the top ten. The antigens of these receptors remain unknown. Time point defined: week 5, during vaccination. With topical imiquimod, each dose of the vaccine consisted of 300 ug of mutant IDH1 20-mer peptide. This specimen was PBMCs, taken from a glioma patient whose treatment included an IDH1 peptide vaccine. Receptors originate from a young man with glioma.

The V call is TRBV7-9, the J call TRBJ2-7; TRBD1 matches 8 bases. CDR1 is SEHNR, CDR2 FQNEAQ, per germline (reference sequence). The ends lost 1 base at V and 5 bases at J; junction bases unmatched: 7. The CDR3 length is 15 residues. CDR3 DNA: TGTGCCAGCAGCTTAGTCACGACAGGGGTAAACGAGCAGTACTTC. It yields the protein CASSLVTTGVNEQYF. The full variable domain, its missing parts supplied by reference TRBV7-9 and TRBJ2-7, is DTGVSQNPRHKITKRGQNVTFRCDPISEHNRLYWYRQTLGQGPEFLTYFQNEAQLEKSRLLSDRFSAERPKGSFSTLEIQRTEQGDSAMYLCASSLVTTGVNEQYFGPGTRLTVT.

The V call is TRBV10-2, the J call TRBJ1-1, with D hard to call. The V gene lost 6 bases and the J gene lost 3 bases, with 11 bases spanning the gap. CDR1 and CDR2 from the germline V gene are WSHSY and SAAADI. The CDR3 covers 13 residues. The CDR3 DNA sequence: TGCGCCAGCAGCGCTGTGCGGGACACTGAAGCTTTCTTT. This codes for CASSAVRDTEAFF.

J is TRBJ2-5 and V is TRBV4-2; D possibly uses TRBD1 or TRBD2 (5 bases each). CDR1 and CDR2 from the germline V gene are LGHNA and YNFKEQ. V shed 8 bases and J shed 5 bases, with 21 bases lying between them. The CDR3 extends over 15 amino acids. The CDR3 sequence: CASPSTIQGRETQYF. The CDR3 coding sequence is TGTGCCAGCCCCTCCACCATTCAGGGACGGGAGACCCAGTACTTC.

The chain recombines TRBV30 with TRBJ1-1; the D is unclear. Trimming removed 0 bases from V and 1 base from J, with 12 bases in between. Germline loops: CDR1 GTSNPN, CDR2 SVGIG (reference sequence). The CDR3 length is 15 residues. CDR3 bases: TGTGCCTGGAGTGTACTCGGACCGAAGAACACTGAAGCTTTCTTT. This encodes CAWSVLGPKNTEAFF.

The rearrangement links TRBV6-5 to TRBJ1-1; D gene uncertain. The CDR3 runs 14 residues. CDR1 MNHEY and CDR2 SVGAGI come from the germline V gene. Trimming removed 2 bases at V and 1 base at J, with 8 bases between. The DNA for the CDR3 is TGTGCCAGCAGTTACGGGAGCCAGAACACTGAAGCTTTCTTT. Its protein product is CASSYGSQNTEAFF.

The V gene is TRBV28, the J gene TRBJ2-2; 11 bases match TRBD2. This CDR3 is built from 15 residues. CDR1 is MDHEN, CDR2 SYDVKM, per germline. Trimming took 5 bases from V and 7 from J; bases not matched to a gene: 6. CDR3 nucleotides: TGTGCCAGCAGTGATAGCGGGAGGGCCGTCGGGGAGCTGTTTTTT. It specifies CASSDSGRAVGELFF.

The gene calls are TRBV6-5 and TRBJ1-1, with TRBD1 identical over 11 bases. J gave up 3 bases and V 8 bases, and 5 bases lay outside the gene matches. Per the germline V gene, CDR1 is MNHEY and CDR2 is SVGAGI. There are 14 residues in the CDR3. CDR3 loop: CASHGQGADTEAFF. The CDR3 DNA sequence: TGTGCCAGCCATGGACAGGGGGCCGACACTGAAGCTTTCTTT.

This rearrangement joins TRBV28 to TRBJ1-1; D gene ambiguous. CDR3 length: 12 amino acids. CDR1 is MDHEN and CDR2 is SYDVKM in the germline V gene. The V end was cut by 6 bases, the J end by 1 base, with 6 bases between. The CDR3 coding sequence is TGTGCCAGCAGGGGCCCGAACACTGAAGCTTTCTTT. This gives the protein CASRGPNTEAFF.

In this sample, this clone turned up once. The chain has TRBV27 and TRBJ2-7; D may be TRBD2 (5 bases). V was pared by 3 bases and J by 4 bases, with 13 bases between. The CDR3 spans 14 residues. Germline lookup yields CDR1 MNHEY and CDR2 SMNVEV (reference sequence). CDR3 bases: TGTGCCAGCAGTTTGAGGACTGAGTCGTACGAGCAGTACTTC. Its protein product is CASSLRTESYEQYF.

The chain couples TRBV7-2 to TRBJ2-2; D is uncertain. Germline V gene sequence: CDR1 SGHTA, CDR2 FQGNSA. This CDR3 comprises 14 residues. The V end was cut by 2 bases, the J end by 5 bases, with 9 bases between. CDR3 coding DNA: TGTGCCAGCAGCTTATATAAGGGTACCGGGGAGCTGTTTTTT. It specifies CASSLYKGTGELFF.

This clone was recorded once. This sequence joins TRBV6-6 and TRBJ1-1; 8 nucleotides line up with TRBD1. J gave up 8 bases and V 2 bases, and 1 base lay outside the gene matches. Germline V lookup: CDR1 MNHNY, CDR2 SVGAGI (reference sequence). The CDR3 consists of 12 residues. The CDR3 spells CASSYGDREAFF. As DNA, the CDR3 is TGTGCCAGCAGTTACGGGGACAGGGAAGCTTTCTTT.

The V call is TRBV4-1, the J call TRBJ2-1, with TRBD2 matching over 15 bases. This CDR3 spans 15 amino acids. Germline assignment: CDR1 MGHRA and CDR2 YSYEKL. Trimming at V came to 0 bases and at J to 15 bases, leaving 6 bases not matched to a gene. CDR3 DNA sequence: TGCGCCAGCAGCCAAGATTGGACTAGCGGGAGGGTAGTGTTCTTC. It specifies CASSQDWTSGRVVFF.

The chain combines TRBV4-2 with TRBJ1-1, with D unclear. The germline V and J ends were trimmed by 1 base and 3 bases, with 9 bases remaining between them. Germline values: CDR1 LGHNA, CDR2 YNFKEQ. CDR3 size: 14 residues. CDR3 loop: CASSQVPGDTEAFF. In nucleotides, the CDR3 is TGTGCCAGCAGCCAAGTACCTGGGGACACTGAAGCTTTCTTT.

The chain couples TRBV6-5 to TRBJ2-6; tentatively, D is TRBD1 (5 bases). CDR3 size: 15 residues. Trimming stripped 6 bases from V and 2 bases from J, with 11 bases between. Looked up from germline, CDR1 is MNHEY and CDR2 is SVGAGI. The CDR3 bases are TGTGCCAGCAGCCCGACAGTTACTGGGGCCAACGTCCTGACTTTC. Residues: CASSPTVTGANVLTF.

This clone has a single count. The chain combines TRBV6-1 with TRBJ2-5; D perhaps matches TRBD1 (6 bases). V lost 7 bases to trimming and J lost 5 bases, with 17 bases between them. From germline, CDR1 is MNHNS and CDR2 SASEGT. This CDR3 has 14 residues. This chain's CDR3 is CASIMTGYLETQYF. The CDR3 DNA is TGTGCCAGCATTATGACAGGATATCTTGAGACCCAGTACTTC.

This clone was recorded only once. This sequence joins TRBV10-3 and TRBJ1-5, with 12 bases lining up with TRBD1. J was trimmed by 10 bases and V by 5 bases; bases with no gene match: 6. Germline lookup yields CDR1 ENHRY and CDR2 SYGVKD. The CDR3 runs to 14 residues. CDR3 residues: CAISMGQGARPQHF. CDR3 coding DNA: TGTGCCATCAGTATGGGACAGGGGGCCCGCCCCCAGCATTTT.

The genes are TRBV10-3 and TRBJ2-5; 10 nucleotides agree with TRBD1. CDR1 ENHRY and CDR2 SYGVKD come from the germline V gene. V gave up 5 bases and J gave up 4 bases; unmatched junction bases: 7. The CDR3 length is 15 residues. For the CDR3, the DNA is TGTGCCATCAGTAACCCGACAGGGGGCGGAGAGACCCAGTACTTC. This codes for CAISNPTGGGETQYF.